This TCR beta chain was sequenced during a study of cytomegalovirus exposure and HLA in healthy donors (dated by TCRdb to the late 2010s). General notes on the study: An earlier analysis of 587 of the donors reported under 300 Gb of sequence data and 117 million unique TCR beta sequences obtained from 180 million or so T cells. The genetic ancestry cluster associated with self-reported Caucasian donors included 81% of the 398 genotyped donors. In a later analysis, previously published TCR beta repertoires from 550 to 750 donors were re-analyzed and high-resolution HLA genotyping was added so that TCR occurrence patterns could be studied. Among a few hundred genotyped donors of the cohort, an average of around 240,000 unique TCR beta nucleotide sequences were sequenced per donor, roughly 18% of them non-productive. In the later analysis, no new phenotypic data were used to find candidate immune exposures; instead, reliance was placed on TCR beta sequences and their occurrence across donors. An earlier analysis of about 620 of the donors applied high-throughput TCR beta sequencing to assess whether each TCR beta V gene segment acted as functional or pseudogenic. The study was designed to test whether signatures of past pathogen exposure could be identified by cataloging public T cell receptors. Approximately 310 gigabases of sequencing data and around 90 million unique TCR sequences made up an early release that covered around 640 HLA-typed donors. Because of strong linkage in the cohort, roughly five DR-DQ haplotypes were treated as single units for association and clustering. A later genetic analysis took genome-wide SNP genotypes for about 55% of the roughly 670 donors and used that subset as a discovery cohort. HLA typing included class I and class II loci at four-digit resolution. Donor age, sex, ethnicity and CMV serostatus were collected together with the repertoire data. Every repertoire in the discovery cohort had been generated on one and the same sequencing platform. The study profiled the T cell repertoires of under 700 subjects by immunosequencing and related them to cytomegalovirus serostatus. The study combined high-throughput TCR immunosequencing, statistical association of individual TCRs with disease status, and machine learning to predict cytomegalovirus infection status. Along with the 666-subject first cohort, a separate validation cohort of approximately 110 different subjects was used. The number of typed donors differed by locus: about 620-640 for A, B, C, DRB1 and DQB1; 522 for DQA1; some 590 for DPA1; and roughly 470 for DPB1.

The cohort was made up of around 720 healthy bone marrow donors. All cohort members were sampled while nominally healthy, although unrecorded immune exposures were likely present. The donor was CMV seronegative and was included in the group of a few hundred seronegative cohort members. Each donor provided a peripheral blood sample, and peripheral blood mononuclear cells were used for TCR beta sequencing. The Qiagen DNeasy Blood Extraction Kit was used to extract genomic DNA from the blood cell samples. Looking up the germline V gene yields CDR1 SGHDT and CDR2 YYEEEE. The CDR3 spans 14 residues, from the cysteine through the phenylalanine. Just CDR3 DNA is preserved here, 42 bases in frame from base 1. Here is what the overall study found, with its caveats: While some public TCRs were present in many individuals, most TCR sequences turned up only very rarely across donors. In the study, about 150 TCR beta chains were listed as associated with cytomegalovirus. Correlated functional status among segregating V segments might be attributable to linkage disequilibrium, but an unknown experimental factor could not be ruled out. In a later analysis, HLA-associated TCR beta chains were found to be more clonally expanded and to have lower generation probabilities than equally common non-associated chains. A later analysis associated approximately 17,000 TCR beta sequences with specific HLA alleles at a false discovery rate of 0.05. Because counts were too low, about 15 rarely observed V segments, including chromosome 9 orphons, were left out of the earlier analysis of some 600 of the donors. Because HLA typing was missing for some donors at each locus, association tests included only the typed subset. In an earlier analysis of over 550 of the donors, most TCR beta V segments were observed in productive rearrangements about 90% or about 30% of the time, broadly matching IMGT annotations. Assigning TCR associations to individual alleles was difficult when HLA alleles, especially DR and DQ, strongly co-occurred. In vitro tests confirmed that a few of the cytomegalovirus-associated TCR beta chains recognize cytomegalovirus antigens. According to the authors, the approach could potentially be generalized to other disease states and immunological phenotypes. A later analysis found that TCR association rates varied across HLA loci, with DRB1 alleles showing the most associated TCRs and HLA-C alleles the fewest. A later genetic analysis associated a missense DCLRE1C variant with V-gene and J-gene trimming of TCR beta chains, and an independent cohort replicated the association. The cohort was sequenced for TCR beta chains only, and without alpha or paired-chain data the features that could be detected were limited. Cytomegalovirus status was reported to be diagnosed by the classifier with high specificity and sensitivity in both the original and validation cohorts. Some IMGT-functional V segments, including TRBV6-2 and TRBV6-3, could not be distinguished by the 87-base-pair reads and were therefore excluded. Sequencing depth was assumed to be roughly uniform across donors in the presence/absence analyses, though that assumption may not hold. A further reported finding was that TCR beta sequences accurately predicted the HLA-A and HLA-B alleles for most subjects in the first cohort. According to a later analysis, parvovirus B19, influenza, CMV and Epstein-Barr virus appeared linked to several top co-occurrence clusters. In a later genetic analysis, fewer N-insertions in productive TCRs were reported among donors in an Asian-associated ancestry cluster than the roughly 700-donor mean. According to a later analysis, most CMV-associated TCR beta chains appeared to be HLA-restricted, and the HLA associations seemed to be driven largely by CMV exposure. Immune exposure information for the cohort was limited to CMV serostatus. The sequencing pipeline was judged likely to have produced a cluster of highly shared sequence variants as a technical artifact.

With respect to this clone: The antigen it recognizes is unknown. Nothing much larger sits one base from this clone, and base qualities are not available.

The protocol used for the library was the immunoSEQ multiplex PCR assay. A mixture of 60 forward primers for TCR Vbeta segments and 13 reverse primers for TCR Jbeta segments was used in the multiplex PCR. Amplification of the CDR3 region of rearranged TCR beta genes was performed with a multiplex PCR assay on genomic DNA. On the Illumina HiSeq System, the amplified TCR beta libraries were sequenced as 87-base-pair reads. Regarding the original processing steps: In a later analysis, 70 million to 95 million unique TCR beta chains were counted across the roughly 610 repertoires, and roughly 11 million of these chains were shared by at least two donors. A nearest-neighbor algorithm error-corrected the raw reads and collapsed the reads into unique sequences, merging closely related sequences to remove PCR and sequencing errors. To assign V, D and J gene segments, CDR3 sequences were aligned to IMGT reference sequences. For a sequence to be retained, a match of at least six nucleotides was required to both a V gene segment and a J gene segment. Rearrangements were classified as productive when the CDR3 lacked stop codons and remained in frame with V and J, and all other rearrangements were classified as non-productive. CDR3 was defined according to IMGT convention as the region running from the second conserved V-encoded cysteine to the conserved J-encoded phenylalanine. In an earlier analysis of just under 600 of the donors, sequences lacking an unambiguous match to a single V gene segment were excluded. In an earlier analysis of some 590 of the donors, V segments were called functional above 56.7% productive rearrangements and were called segregating when the between-donor standard deviation exceeded 5%. To diagnose cytomegalovirus status from the catalog of TCR beta chain sequences, a statistical classification framework was built. V and J gene assignment, in a later analysis, came from comparing TCR nucleotide sequences with IMGT/GENE-DB human TR gene sequences. In a later analysis, CDR3 sequences and most-parsimonious VDJ recombination scenarios were assigned using the TCRdist pipeline. In a later analysis, each TCR beta chain was defined by its CDR3 amino acid sequence together with its V-gene family, and reads without a unique V-gene family were excluded. A later analysis removed 600 or so highly shared, low-generation-probability nucleotide sequences to deal with suspected cross-contamination and a sequencing artifact. A later analysis calculated a clonal expansion index for each public chain from normalized within-repertoire ranks of inferred template counts. A later analysis computed generation probabilities with a VDJ recombination model fitted to out-of-frame rearrangements, and checked the results against IGoR. In a later analysis, TCR-TCR, TCR-HLA and TCR-CMV co-occurrence was scored with hypergeometric tests, and a repertoire-size bias correction was applied to TCR pairs. A later analysis estimated false discovery rates by permuting HLA or CMV assignments 20 times. In a later analysis, co-occurring TCRs were grouped using DBSCAN, and TCRdist sequence similarity was added for clustering within HLA-allele-positive subsets. Repertoires with fewer than 30,000 or more than 120,000 public chains, plus five repertoires with anomalous nucleotide sharing, were excluded from co-occurrence clustering. TCRdb holds this immuneACCESS table with in-frame rearrangements only. Some clones are missing; in checked studies, unresolved V genes explain under half, and the rest has no known cause. That table is the source of V, J and clone size, and D and trimming were worked out from the DNA. The sample table shows around 84,000 clones, and approximately 80% are seen once. The top ten hold about 3.1% of the sample.

The sequenced material came from PBMCs. The chain is made from TRBV5-6 and TRBJ2-5; TRBD1 agrees with 8 junctional bases. The last part of the DNA fits TRBJ2-7 better; the J call may be wrong. This sequence was found in a man aged 50 or older in good health and CMV-seronegative. The nucleotide sequence is TGTGCCAGCAGCTTACCACAGGGGGTTGGCGAGCAGTACTTC. Its product reads: CASSLPQGVGEQYF.